This T cell receptor beta chain comes out of a study of T-cell reconstitution after alpha-beta-depleted transplantation in children. Overall study results and limits: By about two months after transplant, alpha-beta T cells reportedly arose from several hundred graft clones that had expanded.

This sample's TCRbeta library carried unique molecular identifier barcodes. TCRdb reanalysed the PCR reads using MiXCR and keeps one entry per CDR3 protein. The sample carries approximately 150,000 distinct CDR3 sequences, roughly 8.8% recorded once. The CDR3 covers 23 residues. Germline V CDR1 and CDR2: DFQATT, SNEGSKA (reference sequence). V gave up 5 bases and J gave up 0 bases; unmatched junction bases: 33. On this clonotype: What it binds is not known.

The V and J genes are TRBV20-1 and TRBJ2-5; 7 bases fit TRBD1. The origin of this receptor is a female patient aged 2 to 10 who had a stem cell transplant for congenital amegakaryocytic thrombocytopenia, so the T cells may come from the graft donor. The sequences come from PBMCs, mostly from graft donor cells, collected 180 days after TCRalphabeta/CD19-depleted stem cell transplant. Here the CDR3 reads CSALKTGPAVDPSRPQDQETQYF. DNA for the CDR3: TGCAGTGCTTTGAAGACAGGGCCCGCCGTGGACCCGAGCCGGCCCCAAGACCAAGAGACCCAGTACTTC.